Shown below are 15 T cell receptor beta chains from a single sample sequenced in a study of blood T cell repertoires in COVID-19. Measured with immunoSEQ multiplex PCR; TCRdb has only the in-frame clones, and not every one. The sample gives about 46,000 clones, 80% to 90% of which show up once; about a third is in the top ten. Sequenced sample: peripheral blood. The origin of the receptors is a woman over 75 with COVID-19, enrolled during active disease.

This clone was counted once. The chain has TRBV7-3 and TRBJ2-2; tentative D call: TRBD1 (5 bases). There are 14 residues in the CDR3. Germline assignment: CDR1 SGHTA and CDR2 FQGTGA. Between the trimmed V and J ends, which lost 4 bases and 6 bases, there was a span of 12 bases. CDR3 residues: CASSYSRAPGELFF. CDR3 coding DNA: TGTGCCAGCAGCTATTCCAGGGCCCCCGGGGAGCTGTTTTTT.

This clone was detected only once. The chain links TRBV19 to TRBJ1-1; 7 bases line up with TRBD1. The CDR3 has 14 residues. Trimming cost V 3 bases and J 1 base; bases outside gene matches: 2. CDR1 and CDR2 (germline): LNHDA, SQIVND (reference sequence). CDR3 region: CASSITGANTEAFF. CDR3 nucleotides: TGTGCCAGTAGTATCACAGGGGCGAACACTGAAGCTTTCTTT.

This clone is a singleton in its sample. CDR3 sequence: CAPCPLILSGNTIYF. Written as DNA, the CDR3 is TGCGCACCTTGCCCATTAATCCTATCTGGAAACACCATATATTTT. This chain links TRBV10-1 with TRBJ1-3; D unclear. Germline loops: CDR1 WNHNN, CDR2 SYGVQD (reference sequence). The CDR3 loop spans 15 amino acids.

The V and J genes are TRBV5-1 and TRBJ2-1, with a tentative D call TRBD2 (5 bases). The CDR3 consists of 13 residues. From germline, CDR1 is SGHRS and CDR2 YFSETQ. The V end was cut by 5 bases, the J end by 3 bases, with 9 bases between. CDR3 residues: CASRLAHYNEQFF. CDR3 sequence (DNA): TGCGCCAGCAGGCTAGCCCACTACAATGAGCAGTTCTTC.

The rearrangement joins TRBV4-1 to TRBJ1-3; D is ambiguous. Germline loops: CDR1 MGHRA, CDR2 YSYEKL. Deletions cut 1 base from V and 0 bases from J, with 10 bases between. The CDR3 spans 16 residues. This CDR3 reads CASSQGAHFSGNTIYF. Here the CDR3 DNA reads TGCGCCAGCAGCCAAGGAGCTCACTTCTCTGGAAACACCATATATTTT.

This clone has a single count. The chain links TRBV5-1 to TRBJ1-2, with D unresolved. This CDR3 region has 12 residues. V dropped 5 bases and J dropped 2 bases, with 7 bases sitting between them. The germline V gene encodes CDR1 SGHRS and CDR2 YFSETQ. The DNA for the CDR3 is TGCGCCAGCAGATCCGGGAACTATGGCTACACCTTC. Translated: CASRSGNYGYTF.

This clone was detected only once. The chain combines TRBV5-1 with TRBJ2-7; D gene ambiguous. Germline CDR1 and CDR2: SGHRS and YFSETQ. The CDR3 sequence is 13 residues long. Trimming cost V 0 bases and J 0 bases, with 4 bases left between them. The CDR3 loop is CASSLASSYEQYF. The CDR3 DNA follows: TGCGCCAGCAGCTTGGCCAGCTCCTACGAGCAGTACTTC.

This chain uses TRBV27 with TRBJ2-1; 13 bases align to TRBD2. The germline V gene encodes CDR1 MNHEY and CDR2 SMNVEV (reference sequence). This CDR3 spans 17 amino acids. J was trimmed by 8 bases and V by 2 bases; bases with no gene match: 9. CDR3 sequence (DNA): TGTGCCAGCAGTTTACCCCGGACTAGCGGGAGTCGCGATGAGCAGTTCTTC. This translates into CASSLPRTSGSRDEQFF.

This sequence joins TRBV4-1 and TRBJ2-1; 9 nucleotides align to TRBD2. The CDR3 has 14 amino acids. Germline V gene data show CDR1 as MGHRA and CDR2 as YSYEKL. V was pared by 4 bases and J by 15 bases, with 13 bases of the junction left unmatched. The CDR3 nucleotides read TGCGCCAGCAGCCCCGTACGTACCGGGACTAGCAGGTTCTTC. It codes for CASSPVRTGTSRFF.

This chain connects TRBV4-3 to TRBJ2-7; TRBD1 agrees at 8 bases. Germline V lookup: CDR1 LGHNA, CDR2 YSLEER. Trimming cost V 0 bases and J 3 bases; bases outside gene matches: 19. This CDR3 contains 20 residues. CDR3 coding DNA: TGCGCCAGCAGCCAAGAACGAGACAGGGGTATGCGTGGAGGGTTCTACGAGCAGTACTTC. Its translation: CASSQERDRGMRGGFYEQYF.

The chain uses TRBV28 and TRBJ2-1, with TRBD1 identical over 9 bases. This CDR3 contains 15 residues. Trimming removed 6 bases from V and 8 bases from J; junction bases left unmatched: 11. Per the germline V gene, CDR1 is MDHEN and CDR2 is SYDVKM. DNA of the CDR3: TGTGCCAGCAGCGCAGGGGACAGGGTTGTCGATGAGCAGTTCTTC. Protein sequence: CASSAGDRVVDEQFF.

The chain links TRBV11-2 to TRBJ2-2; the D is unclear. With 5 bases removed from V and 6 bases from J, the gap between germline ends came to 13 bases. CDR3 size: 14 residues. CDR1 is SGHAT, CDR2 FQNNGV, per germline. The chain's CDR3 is CASSPSPSSGELFF. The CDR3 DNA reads TGTGCCAGCAGCCCGAGTCCGTCTTCCGGGGAGCTGTTTTTT.

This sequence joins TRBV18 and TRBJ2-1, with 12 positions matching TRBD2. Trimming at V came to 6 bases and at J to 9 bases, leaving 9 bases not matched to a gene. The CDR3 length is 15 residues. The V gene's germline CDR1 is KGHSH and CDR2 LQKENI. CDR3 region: CASSPGLAGSFEQFF. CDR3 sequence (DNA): TGTGCCAGCTCTCCCGGACTAGCGGGGTCCTTTGAGCAGTTCTTC.

This CDR3 is CSAGNWATEAFF. CDR3 DNA sequence: TGCAGCGCGGGAAATTGGGCCACTGAAGCTTTCTTT. The gene calls are TRBV29-1 and TRBJ1-1; no firm D call. CDR1 SQVTM and CDR2 ANQGSEA come from the germline V gene. Deletions cut 7 bases from V and 4 bases from J, with 13 bases between. The CDR3 covers 12 residues.

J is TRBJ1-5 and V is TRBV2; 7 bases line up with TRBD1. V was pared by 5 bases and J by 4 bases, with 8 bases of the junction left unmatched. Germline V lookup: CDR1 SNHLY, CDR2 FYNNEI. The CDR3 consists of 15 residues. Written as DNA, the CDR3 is TGTGCCAGCAGTCGAGGACAGGCGGGAAATCAGCCCCAGCATTTT. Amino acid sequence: CASSRGQAGNQPQHF.